Each of the 8 T cell receptor beta chains below was sequenced from the same sample in a study of yellow fever vaccine responses in identical twins. MiXCR, applied by TCRdb to the RT-PCR reads, yields one record per CDR3 protein. The sample lists roughly 36,000 distinct CDR3 sequences; 45% to 65% were seen once. The starting material was T cells from blood (PBMCs), unsorted or a sorted subset (not recorded which), obtained before or after yellow fever vaccination (not recorded which). Receptors originate from a woman aged 18-29 years who received the yellow fever vaccine.

The table lists this clonotype with a few counts. This chain links TRBV12-3 or TRBV12-4 with TRBJ1-2; D is perhaps TRBD1 (5 bases). The V end was cut by 6 bases, the J end by 5 bases, with 13 bases between. This CDR3 comprises 13 residues. This chain's CDR3 is CASRGKAGYGYTF. CDR3 sequence (DNA): TGTGCCAGCAGGGGAAAGGCAGGGTATGGCTACACCTTC.

The chain carries TRBV7-3 and TRBJ2-1; 7 bases fit TRBD2. The CDR3 length is 16 residues. Per germline, CDR1 SGHTA and CDR2 FQGTGA. V lost 3 bases to trimming and J lost 3 bases; unmatched junction nucleotides: 8. The CDR3 loop is CASSFSGTSDYNEQFF. CDR3 coding DNA: TGTGCCAGCAGCTTCAGCGGGACCAGCGACTACAATGAGCAGTTCTTC.

J is TRBJ2-1 and V is TRBV2; TRBD1 might be the D (5 bases). This CDR3 has 14 residues. Trimming took 5 bases from V and 8 from J, leaving 16 bases between them. The germline gives CDR1 SNHLY, CDR2 FYNNEI. CDR3 sequence reads: CASSRTKSSDEQFF. The CDR3 coding sequence is TGTGCCAGCAGTAGGACAAAAAGCAGCGATGAGCAGTTCTTC. Supplemented by reference TRBV2 and TRBJ2-1, the full variable domain reads EPEVTQTPSHQVTQMGQEVILRCVPISNHLYFYWYRQILGQKVEFLVSFYNNEISEKSEIFDDQFSVERPDGSNFTLKIRSTKLEDSAMYFCASSRTKSSDEQFFGPGTRLTVL.

This chain links TRBV20-1 with TRBJ2-1; maybe TRBD2 (5 bases). This CDR3 has 14 amino acids. CDR1 and CDR2 (germline): DFQATT, SNEGSKA (reference sequence). V lost 4 bases and J lost 0, with 10 bases in between. The CDR3 is CSATDSRSYNEQFF. CDR3 bases: TGCAGTGCTACGGACTCCCGCTCCTACAATGAGCAGTTCTTC.

V usage is TRBV7-6 and J usage is TRBJ1-1; D ambiguous. Trimming removed 1 base at V and 8 bases at J, with 11 bases between. Germline V gives CDR1 SGHVS, CDR2 FNYEAQ. This CDR3 region has 13 residues. The CDR3 DNA sequence: TGTGCCAGCAGCTTAGAACCGGAGGAGGAAGCTTTCTTT. Amino acids: CASSLEPEEEAFF.

J is TRBJ1-3 and V is TRBV19; D is uncertain. This CDR3 is built from 12 residues. The V end was cut by 7 bases, the J end by 3 bases, with 7 bases between. The germline V gene encodes CDR1 LNHDA and CDR2 SQIVND (reference sequence). The CDR3 reads CASNGGGNTIYF. The CDR3, as DNA: TGTGCCAGTAACGGCGGTGGAAACACCATATATTTT.

This clonotype was observed a few times. The chain has TRBV20-1 and TRBJ1-1; no clear D gene. CDR1 and CDR2 from the germline V gene are DFQATT and SNEGSKA (reference sequence). This CDR3 contains 14 residues. With 2 bases removed from V and 1 base from J, the gap between germline ends came to 11 bases. CDR3 loop: CSARLSPGNTEAFF. CDR3 coding DNA: TGCAGTGCTAGACTGAGCCCGGGGAACACTGAAGCTTTCTTT.

V usage is TRBV4-1 and J usage is TRBJ2-1; D is unresolved. Germline assignment: CDR1 MGHRA and CDR2 YSYEKL. The CDR3 totals 17 residues. Trimming removed 1 base from V and 4 bases from J, with 17 bases in between. The CDR3 DNA follows: TGCGCCAGCAGCCAAGTGGACCTGGGGTTTACGTACAATGAGCAGTTCTTC. This codes for CASSQVDLGFTYNEQFF.